The source of this T cell receptor beta chain is a study of blood T cell repertoires in COVID-19. For the study at large: The United States, Italy and Spain provided the acute and convalescent COVID-19 samples. From T cells, B-cell-depleted T cells, or PBMCs came the material, which was cDNA or gDNA.

How the authors handled the data: Reference gene primer amplification gave estimated nucleated cell counts. Some clones are missing from TCRdb's copy, which holds only in-frame ones; the method was immunoSEQ multiplex PCR. V, J and clone size are those of that table, while D and trimming were read from the DNA. The sample holds 100,000 or so clones, 85% seen once. The CDR3 has 13 amino acids. Looked up from germline, CDR1 is SGDLS and CDR2 is YYNGEE. V lost 0 bases, J lost 5 bases, and 8 bases lay in between. The sequenced material came from peripheral blood. The chain recombines TRBV9 with TRBJ1-2, with a tentative D call TRBD1 (5 bases). This clonotype was obtained from an older woman with active or convalescent COVID-19. CDR3 DNA: TGTGCCAGCAGCGTAGAGGGGACTTATGGCTACACCTTC. The encoded protein is CASSVEGTYGYTF.